This T cell receptor (beta chain) originates from a study of T cells after yellow fever vaccination. Overall study results and limits: Post-booster repertoires contained most primary-vaccination clones again (96% CD4, 88% CD8).

On this clonotype itself: What it recognizes is unknown.

Germline CDR1 reads SGHRS; CDR2 reads YFSETQ. Trimming cost V 4 bases and J 4 bases, with 15 bases left between them. This CDR3 spans 15 amino acids. 5'RACE template switching generated TCR cDNA, adding a universal primer site and UMIs. A single record per CDR3 protein comes from TCRdb applying MiXCR to the 5' RACE reads. Among 300,000 to 400,000 distinct CDR3 sequences listed, 8.7% were seen once. Sequenced here: PBMCs, sampled on the day of the first yellow fever vaccination. This TCR came from a man between 18 and 35 years old who received the YFV17D yellow fever vaccine. The chain is built from TRBV5-1 and TRBJ1-5, with TRBD1 as a possible D gene (6 bases). The CDR3 coding sequence is TGCGCCAGCAGCCCCGCCGGGACACGAAATCAGCCCCAGCATTTT. As protein: CASSPAGTRNQPQHF. Based on the CDR3 plus reference TRBV5-1 and TRBJ1-5, the full variable domain is KAGVTQTPRYLIKTRGQQVTLSCSPISGHRSVSWYQQTPGQGLQFLFEYFSETQRNKGNFPGRFSGRQFSNSRSEMNVSTLELGDSALYLCASSPAGTRNQPQHFGDGTRLSIL.